Presented here are 29 T cell receptor beta chains from one specimen sequenced in a study of blood T cell repertoires in COVID-19. Sequencing was performed with immunoSEQ multiplex PCR; in TCRdb, only in-frame clones are kept and a portion is missing. The repertoire consists of around 110,000 clones, with roughly 88% occurring once and the leading ten covering approximately 0.77%. The sequencing sample was made of peripheral blood. These receptors came from a woman aged 70-85 years with acute or convalescent COVID-19.

The chain joins TRBV6-6 to TRBJ1-1, with 7 bases matching TRBD1. Trimming removed 2 bases from V and 5 bases from J; junction bases left unmatched: 5. The germline gives CDR1 MNHNY, CDR2 SVGAGI (reference sequence). The CDR3 length is 14 residues. CDR3 amino acids: CASSYAQGSTEAFF. DNA of the CDR3: TGTGCCAGCAGTTACGCACAGGGGAGTACTGAAGCTTTCTTT.

V is TRBV6-6 and J is TRBJ1-1; 7 bases map to TRBD1. The V segment lost 6 bases and the J segment 1 base; nucleotides outside the gene matches: 2. The CDR3 runs to 13 residues. The germline V gene has CDR1 MNHNY and CDR2 SVGAGI (reference sequence). The CDR3 sequence is CASSRQGNTEAFF. As DNA, the CDR3 is TGTGCCAGCAGCCGACAGGGGAACACTGAAGCTTTCTTT.

This clone has only a few counts. The chain has TRBV4-2 and TRBJ2-3, with 15 bases that match TRBD2. V shed 1 base, J shed 5 bases, and the junction held 4 bases outside the gene matches. Germline CDR1 LGHNA, CDR2 YNFKEQ. This CDR3 is built from 17 residues. The CDR3 sequence: CASSQGTSGGALDTQYF. CDR3 bases: TGTGCCAGCAGCCAAGGGACTAGCGGGGGGGCCTTAGATACGCAGTATTTT.

This clone was observed a handful of times. This chain joins TRBV5-1 and TRBJ2-3; D remains unclear. The CDR3 is 16 amino acids. V was clipped by 0 bases and J by 2 bases, with 13 bases between them. Germline CDR1 SGHRS, CDR2 YFSETQ. CDR3 region: CASSLVVARFTDTQYF. CDR3 DNA: TGCGCCAGCAGCTTGGTGGTAGCTCGCTTCACAGATACGCAGTATTTT.

This chain joins TRBV2 and TRBJ2-5; tentatively, D is TRBD1 (6 bases). V was pared by 4 bases and J by 3 bases, with 24 bases between. Germline V lookup: CDR1 SNHLY, CDR2 FYNNEI. This CDR3 has 18 amino acids. The CDR3 nucleotides read TGTGCCAGCAGTGTTCGAGAAGGGGGTGAAAGAAAAGAAGAGACCCAGTACTTC. This encodes CASSVREGGERKEETQYF.

This clone was found a few times. J is TRBJ1-2 and V is TRBV4-1; TRBD1 matches at 8 bases. V shed 5 bases and J 5 bases; nucleotides not matched to a gene: 10. Looked up from germline, CDR1 is MGHRA and CDR2 is YSYEKL. The CDR3 sequence is 15 residues long. The CDR3 nucleotides read TGCGCCAGCAGCTCGACAGGGGAATCGGCATATGGCTACACCTTC. Protein: CASSSTGESAYGYTF.

The gene calls are TRBV5-5 and TRBJ2-7; 10 bases agree with TRBD2. The CDR3 runs to 14 residues. Germline loops: CDR1 SGHKS, CDR2 YYEKEE (reference sequence). Germline trimming cut 4 bases from V and 5 bases from J; bases unmatched to any gene: 6. The DNA for the CDR3 is TGTGCCAGCAGCGCCCTAGCGGGAGCAAACGAGCAGTACTTC. It yields the protein CASSALAGANEQYF.

The gene calls are TRBV30 and TRBJ2-1; D unclear. V lost 4 bases and J lost 2, with 3 bases in between. CDR3 length: 11 amino acids. Germline lookup yields CDR1 GTSNPN and CDR2 SVGIG (reference sequence). The CDR3: CAWTAYNEQFF. CDR3 bases: TGTGCCTGGACGGCCTACAATGAGCAGTTCTTC.

This chain connects TRBV7-2 to TRBJ2-1, with TRBD2 matching 12 bases. Germline lookup yields CDR1 SGHTA and CDR2 FQGNSA. CDR3 length equals 16 residues. The V segment lost 4 bases and the J segment 7 bases; nucleotides outside the gene matches: 8. Here the CDR3 DNA reads TGTGCCAGCAGCTCCGAGGGGACTAGCGGGCCGAATGAGCAGTTCTTC. It yields the protein CASSSEGTSGPNEQFF.

This chain uses TRBV5-1 with TRBJ2-1; 8 bases match TRBD2. Per the germline V gene, CDR1 is SGHRS and CDR2 is YFSETQ. CDR3 length: 12 residues. V trimming: 3 bases; J trimming: 9 bases; junction bases outside the gene matches: 2. CDR3 bases: TGCGCCAGCAGCTCCGGGGGGGGTGAGCAGTTCTTC. Translating gives CASSSGGGEQFF.

This chain uses TRBV29-1 with TRBJ2-7; D gene ambiguous. CDR1 is SQVTM and CDR2 is ANQGSEA in the germline V gene. Trimming left V 8 bases short and J 1 base short, with 9 bases between. The CDR3 spans 11 residues. The CDR3 is CSFTVSYEQYF. Here the CDR3 DNA reads TGCAGCTTCACAGTTTCCTACGAGCAGTACTTC.

This clone was recorded a few times. The rearrangement uses TRBV19 and TRBJ2-1, with D perhaps TRBD2 (6 bases). Trimming stripped 4 bases from V and 12 bases from J, with 19 bases between. CDR3 size: 14 residues. CDR1 is LNHDA, CDR2 SQIVND, per germline (reference sequence). Written as DNA, the CDR3 is TGTGCCAGTAGTACCTTAGGAGGGCAGGCGGGGCAGTTCTTC. It specifies CASSTLGGQAGQFF.

The gene calls are TRBV6-5 and TRBJ1-3; D perhaps matches TRBD1 (6 bases). V lost 4 bases, J lost 0 bases, and 10 bases lay in between. The V gene's germline CDR1 is MNHEY and CDR2 SVGAGI. This CDR3 has 15 residues. The CDR3 sequence: CASSSHRDSGNTIYF. In nucleotides, the CDR3 is TGTGCCAGCAGTTCACACAGGGACTCTGGAAACACCATATATTTT.

The chain joins TRBV28 to TRBJ1-1, with 7 bases that match TRBD1. This CDR3 spans 15 amino acids. CDR1 is MDHEN, CDR2 SYDVKM, per germline. The junction had 6 bases not matched to a gene; V was cut back by 2 bases and J by 3 bases. This chain's CDR3 is CASSLMGQMDTEAFF. The CDR3 DNA reads as TGTGCCAGCAGTTTAATGGGACAGATGGACACTGAAGCTTTCTTT.

V is TRBV19 and J is TRBJ1-2, with 7 bases lining up with TRBD1. Germline CDR1 and CDR2: LNHDA and SQIVND (reference sequence). This CDR3 has 15 amino acids. Trimming cost V 6 bases and J 8 bases; bases outside gene matches: 15. In DNA form, the CDR3 reads TGTGCCAGTAGCTCCACGCCTCGGACAGGCGAAGGCTACACCTTC. Its protein product is CASSSTPRTGEGYTF.

This chain uses TRBV2 with TRBJ1-5, with D possibly being TRBD1 (5 bases). This CDR3 comprises 17 residues. Trimming took 8 bases from V and 6 from J, leaving 26 bases between them. Per the germline V gene, CDR1 is SNHLY and CDR2 is FYNNEI. CDR3 coding DNA: TGTGCCAGCCGCAAGGACCCCCAGGGTACTCACAGTCAGCCCCAGCATTTT. It is translated as CASRKDPQGTHSQPQHF.

The V call is TRBV9, the J call TRBJ2-1; D is uncertain. Germline V lookup: CDR1 SGDLS, CDR2 YYNGEE. CDR3 length equals 13 residues. Between the trimmed V and J ends, which lost 0 bases and 6 bases, there was a span of 7 bases. Here the CDR3 DNA reads TGTGCCAGCAGCGTAGCTATCGTCAATGAGCAGTTCTTC. Encoded protein: CASSVAIVNEQFF.

The chain employs TRBV29-1 and TRBJ2-3; 11 nucleotides match TRBD2. Germline V gene data show CDR1 as SQVTM and CDR2 as ANQGSEA. The CDR3 spans 16 residues. Trimming removed 4 bases from V and 3 bases from J; junction bases left unmatched: 9. The chain's CDR3 is CSVAGALAGVTDTQYF. For the CDR3, the DNA is TGCAGCGTTGCTGGGGCACTAGCGGGGGTTACAGATACGCAGTATTTT.

The chain uses TRBV30 and TRBJ1-6, with 9 bases aligning to TRBD1. The CDR3 consists of 16 residues. Germline lookup yields CDR1 GTSNPN and CDR2 SVGIG (reference sequence). V was clipped by 0 bases and J by 6 bases; unmatched bases: 6. The chain's CDR3 is CAWSVAKGQGNSPLHF. The CDR3 nucleotides are TGTGCCTGGAGTGTCGCTAAGGGACAGGGTAATTCACCCCTCCACTTT.

The V gene is TRBV5-1, the J gene TRBJ2-2; D perhaps matches TRBD2 (5 bases). The germline V and J ends were trimmed by 0 bases and 6 bases, with 6 bases remaining between them. There are 13 residues in the CDR3. In germline, CDR1 is SGHRS, CDR2 YFSETQ. As DNA, the CDR3 is TGCGCCAGCAGCTTGGACGGGGCCGGGGAGCTGTTTTTT. Protein product: CASSLDGAGELFF.

V is TRBV12-3 or TRBV12-4 and J is TRBJ1-3, with 7 bases lining up with TRBD1. The CDR3 spans 12 residues. V was pared by 10 bases and J by 2 bases, with 2 bases of the junction left unmatched. CDR3: CATQGAGNTIYF. The DNA for the CDR3 is TGTGCCACTCAGGGGGCTGGAAACACCATATATTTT.

This chain connects TRBV12-3 or TRBV12-4 to TRBJ2-3; TRBD2 matches 8 bases. The V segment lost 3 bases and the J segment 4 bases; nucleotides outside the gene matches: 0. The CDR3 is 13 residues long. CDR3 DNA sequence: TGTGCCAGCAGTTTGACTAGCGCAGATACGCAGTATTTT. The encoded protein is CASSLTSADTQYF.

The gene calls are TRBV16 and TRBJ2-7; 7 nucleotides agree with TRBD1. CDR1 and CDR2 (germline): KGHSY, FQNENV. The V and J ends lost 3 bases and 2 bases, in that order; junction bases with no gene match: 10. The CDR3 loop spans 16 amino acids. The chain's CDR3 is CASSQAPGQHAYEQYF. The CDR3 nucleotides are TGTGCCAGCAGCCAGGCTCCGGGACAGCATGCCTACGAGCAGTACTTC.

The J gene is TRBJ2-1, the V gene TRBV19; possible D gene TRBD1, 6 bases. This CDR3 contains 13 residues. The germline V gene has CDR1 LNHDA and CDR2 SQIVND (reference sequence). V gave up 5 bases and J gave up 14 bases, with 19 bases separating them. The CDR3 nucleotides are TGTGCCAGTAGTCCCACTTACAGGGATTGGAAGTTCTTC. As protein: CASSPTYRDWKFF.

CDR3 region: CAWSGIGWSGGNTIYF. The CDR3 region has the DNA TGTGCCTGGAGTGGGATTGGGTGGAGTGGAGGAAACACCATATATTTT. The chain links TRBV30 to TRBJ1-3; D uncertain. Germline V gives CDR1 GTSNPN, CDR2 SVGIG (reference sequence). V lost 1 base and J lost 4, with 17 bases in between. This CDR3 contains 16 residues.

The V and J genes are TRBV20-1 and TRBJ1-1; 9 bases map to TRBD1. The V gene's germline CDR1 is DFQATT and CDR2 SNEGSKA (reference sequence). The J segment lost 5 bases and the V segment lost 3 bases, leaving 10 bases of the junction unmatched. The CDR3 runs to 15 residues. CDR3 DNA sequence: TGCAGTGCTAGTCCCCCGCGGACAGGGGAAACTGAAGCTTTCTTT. Translation gives CSASPPRTGETEAFF.

There are a few counts of this clone. V usage is TRBV7-9 and J usage is TRBJ1-1; possibly TRBD1 for D (5 bases). Per the germline V gene, CDR1 is SEHNR and CDR2 is FQNEAQ (reference sequence). Trimming pared 5 bases from V and 7 bases from J, leaving 20 bases between. The length of the CDR3 is 15 residues. DNA of the CDR3: TGTGCCAGCAGCCTCCGCGCACAGGTGGAGGGTGAAGCTTTCTTT. As protein: CASSLRAQVEGEAFF.

The chain carries TRBV27 and TRBJ1-1; possibly TRBD1 for D (6 bases). In germline, CDR1 is MNHEY, CDR2 SMNVEV (reference sequence). V was shortened by 2 bases and J by 4 bases, with 11 bases between the two germline ends. The CDR3 spans 14 residues. CDR3 amino acids: CASSLLGGFTEAFF. In DNA form, the CDR3 reads TGTGCCAGCAGTTTACTAGGGGGTTTCACTGAAGCTTTCTTT.

The chain couples TRBV19 to TRBJ2-5; D is unclear. V was cut by 2 bases and J by 2 bases, with 6 bases left in between. The CDR3 totals 13 residues. The V gene's germline CDR1 is LNHDA and CDR2 SQIVND (reference sequence). CDR3 sequence reads: CASSISVQETQYF. Here the CDR3 DNA reads TGTGCCAGTAGTATAAGCGTACAAGAGACCCAGTACTTC.